Here is one T cell receptor (beta chain) with its context. Per the germline V gene, CDR1 is SGHTA and CDR2 is FQGNSA. CDR3 length: 16 amino acids. Trimming at V came to 2 bases and at J to 4 bases, leaving 3 bases not matched to a gene. iRepertoire HTBI primers and Arm-PCR of CDR3 regions built TCR beta libraries. TCRdb reprocessed the multiplex PCR reads via MiXCR and lists one record per CDR3 protein. The sample shows about 620,000 distinct CDR3 sequences, around 15% of them seen only once. The data originate from a study of regulatory T cells in long-lasting Graves disease. As to time point: newly diagnosed GD, antithyroid drugs for less than 3 months. PBMC-derived RNA was used for the TCR library. The same sample was also studied in work on T cells in Graves' hyperthyroidism and ophthalmopathy. That investigation notes: In the blood, most expanded thyroid clonotypes above 0.001 appeared as well. Stable hyperthyroidism was told apart from ophthalmopathy by a model built on 13 V-J features.

The chain is built from TRBV7-2 and TRBJ2-6; 9 nucleotides match TRBD2. Source: peripheral blood mononuclear cells (PBMCs), taken at new diagnosis, from a patient treated with antithyroid drugs. This sequence was found in a woman aged 30 to 39 with Graves disease. Written as DNA, the CDR3 is TGTGCCAGCAGCTTACGCGGGAGGGTGGGGGCCAACGTCCTGACTTTC. It encodes CASSLRGRVGANVLTF. Based on the CDR3 plus reference TRBV7-2 and TRBJ2-6, the full variable domain is GAGVSQSPSNKVTEKGKDVELRCDPISGHTALYWYRQSLGQGLEFLIYFQGNSAPDKSGLPSDRFSAERTGGSVSTLTIQRTQQEDSAVYLCASSLRGRVGANVLTFGAGSRLTVL.